These T cell receptor beta chains were read from a single sample in a study of blood T cell repertoires in COVID-19. Sequencing was performed with immunoSEQ multiplex PCR; in TCRdb, only in-frame clones are kept and a portion is missing. Among around 80,000 clones listed, about 80% were seen once. The specimen was peripheral blood. The receptors originated from a human donor in a cohort sampled during active COVID-19. The CDR3 runs from the conserved cysteine through the conserved F or W. Each record gives: clone size, J gene, CDR3 length, V gene, D gene, CDR3 protein, CDR3 DNA. A D gene is named only where the DNA matches it firmly. Rows may omit the clone size; those that give it use once, few, many or a size class.

abundance: -; j_gene: TRBJ2-6; len: 19; v_gene: TRBV3-1/TRBV3-2; d_gene: TRBD1; CDR3aa: CASSRMGQGVLSGANVLTF; CDR3nt: TGTGCCAGCAGCCGCATGGGACAGGGCGTTCTCTCTGGGGCCAACGTCCTGACTTTC
abundance: -; j_gene: TRBJ2-3; len: 16; v_gene: TRBV5-1; d_gene: TRBD2; CDR3aa: CASSPGTSGRADTQYF; CDR3nt: TGCGCCAGCAGCCCCGGGACTAGCGGGAGGGCAGATACGCAGTATTTT
abundance: -; j_gene: TRBJ1-1; len: 12; v_gene: TRBV28; d_gene: -; CDR3aa: CASSLGQGQAFF; CDR3nt: TGTGCCAGCAGTTTAGGGCAGGGGCAAGCTTTCTTT
abundance: -; j_gene: TRBJ2-5; len: 14; v_gene: TRBV6-5; d_gene: TRBD1; CDR3aa: CASSPTGAGETQYF; CDR3nt: TGTGCCAGCAGTCCGACAGGGGCGGGAGAGACCCAGTACTTC
abundance: -; j_gene: TRBJ2-3; len: 14; v_gene: TRBV5-4; d_gene: -; CDR3aa: CASSPPRGTDTQYF; CDR3nt: TGTGCCAGCAGCCCTCCTCGGGGCACAGATACGCAGTATTTT
abundance: -; j_gene: TRBJ2-5; len: 14; v_gene: TRBV6-6; d_gene: TRBD1; CDR3aa: CASSLDRGQETQYF; CDR3nt: TGTGCCAGCAGTTTGGACAGGGGACAAGAGACCCAGTACTTC
abundance: -; j_gene: TRBJ1-2; len: 14; v_gene: TRBV29-1; d_gene: TRBD1; CDR3aa: CSVVPGQGTYGYTF; CDR3nt: TGCAGCGTTGTCCCGGGACAGGGAACCTATGGCTACACCTTC
abundance: -; j_gene: TRBJ1-1; len: 15; v_gene: TRBV10-3; d_gene: TRBD1; CDR3aa: CATLREGRGPTEAFF; CDR3nt: TGTGCCACTCTTAGGGAGGGCAGGGGGCCCACTGAAGCTTTCTTT
abundance: -; j_gene: TRBJ2-1; len: 20; v_gene: TRBV7-3; d_gene: TRBD2; CDR3aa: CASSSPRLAGDQLGYNEQFF; CDR3nt: TGTGCCAGCAGCTCGCCCCGACTAGCGGGGGACCAGTTGGGCTACAATGAGCAGTTCTTC
abundance: -; j_gene: TRBJ2-3; len: 17; v_gene: TRBV2; d_gene: -; CDR3aa: CASRDHPGTLYPSTQYF; CDR3nt: TGTGCCAGCAGGGATCACCCGGGGACACTCTATCCTTCTACGCAGTATTTT
abundance: -; j_gene: TRBJ1-6; len: 14; v_gene: TRBV7-3; d_gene: -; CDR3aa: CASSSFGVNSPLHF; CDR3nt: TGTGCCAGCAGCTCTTTCGGGGTAAATTCACCCCTCCACTTT
abundance: -; j_gene: TRBJ2-2; len: 14; v_gene: TRBV6-2/TRBV6-3; d_gene: TRBD2; CDR3aa: CASSLSGGAGELFF; CDR3nt: TGTGCCAGCAGTCTGAGCGGGGGGGCCGGGGAGCTGTTTTTT
abundance: -; j_gene: TRBJ2-1; len: 15; v_gene: TRBV5-1; d_gene: TRBD2; CDR3aa: CASSLDGSGGVRQFF; CDR3nt: TGCGCCAGCAGCTTGGATGGTAGCGGGGGGGTAAGGCAGTTCTTC
abundance: few; j_gene: TRBJ2-7; len: 14; v_gene: TRBV25-1; d_gene: TRBD1; CDR3aa: CASSATGGKNEQYF; CDR3nt: TGTGCCAGCAGTGCTACAGGGGGAAAGAACGAGCAGTACTTC
abundance: -; j_gene: TRBJ2-1; len: 16; v_gene: TRBV19; d_gene: TRBD1; CDR3aa: CASSISGQISYNEQFF; CDR3nt: TGTGCCAGTAGTATTTCGGGACAGATCTCCTACAATGAGCAGTTCTTC
abundance: -; j_gene: TRBJ2-5; len: 13; v_gene: TRBV7-3; d_gene: TRBD1; CDR3aa: CASSLIQGKTQYF; CDR3nt: TGTGCCAGCAGCTTAATACAGGGGAAGACCCAGTACTTC
abundance: -; j_gene: TRBJ1-2; len: 14; v_gene: TRBV27; d_gene: TRBD1; CDR3aa: CAGRRTGGDYGYTF; CDR3nt: TGTGCCGGCAGGAGGACAGGGGGGGATTATGGCTACACCTTC
abundance: once; j_gene: TRBJ2-3; len: 15; v_gene: TRBV5-1; d_gene: -; CDR3aa: CASSLVGGTTDTQYF; CDR3nt: TGCGCCAGCAGCTTGGTCGGTGGGACAACAGATACGCAGTATTTT
abundance: -; j_gene: TRBJ1-1; len: 12; v_gene: TRBV12-3/TRBV12-4; d_gene: -; CDR3aa: CASSLRDTEAFF; CDR3nt: TGTGCCAGCAGTTTGAGAGACACTGAAGCTTTCTTT
abundance: -; j_gene: TRBJ1-2; len: 15; v_gene: TRBV3-1/TRBV3-2; d_gene: -; CDR3aa: CASSPPRGDSYGYTF; CDR3nt: TGTGCCAGCAGCCCCCCCCGGGGGGATAGTTATGGCTACACCTTC
abundance: -; j_gene: TRBJ2-5; len: 16; v_gene: TRBV10-2; d_gene: TRBD1; CDR3aa: CASSDPSGTGTETQYF; CDR3nt: TGCGCCAGCAGTGACCCTTCCGGGACAGGGACGGAGACCCAGTACTTC
abundance: -; j_gene: TRBJ1-2; len: 12; v_gene: TRBV29-1; d_gene: -; CDR3aa: CSVVAENYGYTF; CDR3nt: TGCAGCGTTGTAGCAGAAAACTATGGCTACACCTTC
abundance: -; j_gene: TRBJ2-2; len: 15; v_gene: TRBV19; d_gene: TRBD2; CDR3aa: CASSIGLAGAGELFF; CDR3nt: TGTGCCAGTAGTATCGGACTAGCGGGAGCCGGGGAGCTGTTTTTT
abundance: -; j_gene: TRBJ2-1; len: 15; v_gene: TRBV5-1; d_gene: -; CDR3aa: CASSLDTSSYNEQFF; CDR3nt: TGCGCCAGCAGCTTGGACACTAGCTCCTACAATGAGCAGTTCTTC
abundance: -; j_gene: TRBJ2-7; len: 15; v_gene: TRBV19; d_gene: TRBD2; CDR3aa: CASTGLAGGHGEQYF; CDR3nt: TGTGCCAGTACCGGACTAGCGGGAGGGCATGGCGAGCAGTACTTC
abundance: -; j_gene: TRBJ2-5; len: 17; v_gene: TRBV9; d_gene: -; CDR3aa: CASSVGGAAGRQETQYF; CDR3nt: TGTGCCAGCAGCGTAGGGGGAGCTGCGGGAAGGCAAGAGACCCAGTACTTC
abundance: -; j_gene: TRBJ2-7; len: 12; v_gene: TRBV18; d_gene: TRBD1; CDR3aa: CASSEQGGEQYF; CDR3nt: TGTGCCAGCTCAGAACAGGGGGGCGAGCAGTACTTC
abundance: -; j_gene: TRBJ1-6; len: 15; v_gene: TRBV7-8; d_gene: TRBD1; CDR3aa: CASSQGDRRGSPLHF; CDR3nt: TGTGCCAGCAGCCAAGGGGACAGGAGGGGGTCACCCCTCCACTTT
abundance: -; j_gene: TRBJ1-1; len: 13; v_gene: TRBV14; d_gene: -; CDR3aa: CASSPLMNTEAFF; CDR3nt: TGTGCCAGCAGCCCCCTTATGAACACTGAAGCTTTCTTT
abundance: -; j_gene: TRBJ2-3; len: 15; v_gene: TRBV3-1/TRBV3-2; d_gene: -; CDR3aa: CASSQAMPGTDTQYF; CDR3nt: TGTGCCAGCAGCCAAGCTATGCCGGGCACAGATACGCAGTATTTT
abundance: -; j_gene: TRBJ2-3; len: 15; v_gene: TRBV4-2; d_gene: TRBD2; CDR3aa: CASSQDGGSTDTQYF; CDR3nt: TGTGCCAGCAGCCAAGACGGGGGGAGCACAGATACGCAGTATTTT
abundance: -; j_gene: TRBJ1-4; len: 12; v_gene: TRBV11-2; d_gene: TRBD1; CDR3aa: CASSRDRAQLFF; CDR3nt: TGTGCCAGCAGCCGCGACAGGGCGCAACTGTTTTTT
abundance: -; j_gene: TRBJ2-3; len: 11; v_gene: TRBV28; d_gene: -; CDR3aa: CASSFSDTQYF; CDR3nt: TGTGCCAGCAGTTTCTCAGATACGCAGTATTTT
abundance: -; j_gene: TRBJ2-1; len: 11; v_gene: TRBV2; d_gene: -; CDR3aa: CASRGGNEQFF; CDR3nt: TGTGCCAGCAGAGGAGGCAATGAGCAGTTCTTC
abundance: -; j_gene: TRBJ1-2; len: 13; v_gene: TRBV5-1; d_gene: -; CDR3aa: CASSWGPPEGYTF; CDR3nt: TGCGCCAGCAGCTGGGGGCCCCCGGAGGGCTACACCTTC
abundance: -; j_gene: TRBJ1-2; len: 14; v_gene: TRBV12-5; d_gene: -; CDR3aa: CASGLGGENYGYTF; CDR3nt: TGTGCTAGTGGTTTAGGAGGGGAGAACTATGGCTACACCTTC
abundance: -; j_gene: TRBJ2-5; len: 11; v_gene: TRBV7-2; d_gene: -; CDR3aa: CASRAGETQYF; CDR3nt: TGTGCCAGCCGCGCGGGAGAGACCCAGTACTTC
abundance: -; j_gene: TRBJ1-4; len: 14; v_gene: TRBV2; d_gene: -; CDR3aa: CASSGGGGNEKLFF; CDR3nt: TGTGCCAGCAGTGGGGGGGGAGGGAATGAAAAACTGTTTTTT
abundance: -; j_gene: TRBJ2-1; len: 13; v_gene: TRBV2; d_gene: -; CDR3aa: CASNMIVYNEQFF; CDR3nt: TGTGCCAGCAACATGATCGTCTACAATGAGCAGTTCTTC
abundance: -; j_gene: TRBJ2-1; len: 11; v_gene: TRBV28; d_gene: TRBD1; CDR3aa: CASSRRTGEFF; CDR3nt: TGTGCCAGCAGTCGAAGGACAGGGGAGTTCTTC
abundance: -; j_gene: TRBJ1-1; len: 13; v_gene: TRBV3-1/TRBV3-2; d_gene: -; CDR3aa: CASSQDPYTEAFF; CDR3nt: TGTGCCAGCAGCCAAGACCCTTACACTGAAGCTTTCTTT
abundance: -; j_gene: TRBJ2-5; len: 16; v_gene: TRBV18; d_gene: TRBD2; CDR3aa: CASSPQRAGAQETQYF; CDR3nt: TGTGCCAGCTCACCACAGCGAGCGGGGGCCCAAGAGACCCAGTACTTC
abundance: -; j_gene: TRBJ2-1; len: 12; v_gene: TRBV5-4; d_gene: TRBD1; CDR3aa: CASSTGGNEQFF; CDR3nt: TGTGCCAGCTCGACAGGGGGCAATGAGCAGTTCTTC
abundance: -; j_gene: TRBJ2-4; len: 16; v_gene: TRBV11-3; d_gene: TRBD1; CDR3aa: CASSSYPGTGRGIQYF; CDR3nt: TGTGCCAGCAGCTCTTACCCCGGGACAGGCCGAGGGATTCAGTACTTC
abundance: -; j_gene: TRBJ2-4; len: 16; v_gene: TRBV7-3; d_gene: TRBD2; CDR3aa: CASSQTSGLAKNIQYF; CDR3nt: TGTGCCAGCAGTCAGACTAGCGGGCTAGCCAAAAACATTCAGTACTTC
abundance: -; j_gene: TRBJ2-2; len: 13; v_gene: TRBV10-3; d_gene: TRBD1; CDR3aa: CATGQADTGELFF; CDR3nt: TGTGCCACGGGACAGGCCGACACCGGGGAGCTGTTTTTT
abundance: few; j_gene: TRBJ1-5; len: 15; v_gene: TRBV27; d_gene: -; CDR3aa: CASSLAGDTSQPQHF; CDR3nt: TGTGCCAGCAGTCTCGCCGGGGACACTAGTCAGCCCCAGCATTTT
abundance: once; j_gene: TRBJ1-3; len: 16; v_gene: TRBV3-1/TRBV3-2; d_gene: TRBD1; CDR3aa: CASSPSDRDSGNTIYF; CDR3nt: TGTGCCAGCAGCCCTTCGGACAGGGACTCTGGAAACACCATATATTTT
abundance: -; j_gene: TRBJ1-1; len: 12; v_gene: TRBV6-2/TRBV6-3; d_gene: -; CDR3aa: CASSPTGSEAFF; CDR3nt: TGTGCCAGCAGCCCTACAGGGTCTGAAGCTTTCTTT
abundance: -; j_gene: TRBJ2-7; len: 16; v_gene: TRBV21-1; d_gene: -; CDR3aa: CASSKGRLAATYEQYF; CDR3nt: TGTGCCAGCAGCAAAGGGAGACTAGCGGCAACCTACGAGCAGTACTTC
abundance: -; j_gene: TRBJ2-2; len: 14; v_gene: TRBV28; d_gene: -; CDR3aa: CASLFRPGAGELFF; CDR3nt: TGTGCCAGCTTATTCCGTCCAGGGGCCGGGGAGCTGTTTTTT
abundance: -; j_gene: TRBJ2-2; len: 15; v_gene: TRBV6-5; d_gene: -; CDR3aa: CASTKVLVGTGELFF; CDR3nt: TGTGCCAGCACCAAGGTACTAGTAGGCACCGGGGAGCTGTTTTTT
abundance: -; j_gene: TRBJ1-4; len: 15; v_gene: TRBV2; d_gene: TRBD1; CDR3aa: CASRLGTGANEKLFF; CDR3nt: TGTGCCAGCAGATTAGGGACAGGGGCTAATGAAAAACTGTTTTTT
abundance: -; j_gene: TRBJ2-1; len: 15; v_gene: TRBV5-1; d_gene: TRBD2; CDR3aa: CASSLGLAQTYEQFF; CDR3nt: TGCGCCAGCAGCTTGGGACTAGCGCAGACGTATGAGCAGTTCTTC
abundance: -; j_gene: TRBJ2-7; len: 16; v_gene: TRBV5-1; d_gene: -; CDR3aa: CASRKQTGDLTYEQYF; CDR3nt: TGCGCCAGCAGAAAACAGACAGGCGACCTGACCTACGAGCAGTACTTC
abundance: -; j_gene: TRBJ2-4; len: 21; v_gene: TRBV6-6; d_gene: TRBD2; CDR3aa: CASSSLGLAGGFDVGKNIQYF; CDR3nt: TGTGCCAGCAGCTCCCTAGGGTTAGCGGGGGGATTCGACGTTGGCAAAAACATTCAGTACTTC